One and the same sample provided the 21 T cell receptor beta chains below, sequenced in a study of regulatory dendritic cells for organ transplantation. Here immunoSEQ multiplex PCR was the method, and the copy in TCRdb shows in-frame clones only, minus some. This sample carries tens of thousands of clones, 70% to 80% of them seen once, and the ten largest clones take just over 0.9%. What was sequenced was memory CD4+ T cells from blood. Specified subset: CD45RO+ memory T cells. The receptors stem from a human donor in good health.

The table lists this clone with a few counts. Here the CDR3 DNA reads TGTGCCAGCCAGAGGGCAGCCGGGCCTTTTTACGAGCAGTACTTC. Its protein product is CASQRAAGPFYEQYF. The chain joins TRBV6-5 to TRBJ2-7, with D possibly being TRBD2 (5 bases). The V and J ends lost 8 bases and 4 bases respectively, with 21 bases between them. Germline V gene lookup returns CDR1 MNHEY and CDR2 SVGAGI. This CDR3 is built from 15 residues.

The V and J genes are TRBV4-2 and TRBJ2-7; 10 positions match TRBD1. Germline lookup yields CDR1 LGHNA and CDR2 YNFKEQ. Losses at the gene ends were 2 bases for V and 5 bases for J; bases not matched to a gene: 3. The CDR3 is 14 amino acids. The CDR3 here is CASSQRTGGDEQYF. In DNA form, the CDR3 reads TGTGCCAGCAGCCAACGGACAGGGGGGGACGAGCAGTACTTC.

The chain links TRBV27 to TRBJ2-1; 12 bases fit TRBD1. The CDR3 is made up of 15 amino acids. Germline V gene sequence: CDR1 MNHEY, CDR2 SMNVEV (reference sequence). Trimming removed 7 bases from V and 10 bases from J; junction bases left unmatched: 11. The CDR3 here is CASTDPGQGALEQFF. For the CDR3, the DNA is TGTGCCAGCACCGATCCGGGACAGGGGGCATTAGAGCAGTTCTTC.

The rearrangement joins TRBV18 to TRBJ2-1; D possibly corresponds to TRBD2 (7 bases). Germline V gives CDR1 KGHSH, CDR2 LQKENI. The CDR3 covers 15 residues. V lost 6 bases and J lost 0, with 12 bases in between. DNA of the CDR3: TGTGCCAGCTCTGAGGGGGGGAACTCCTACAATGAGCAGTTCTTC. It yields the protein CASSEGGNSYNEQFF.

V is TRBV6-5 and J is TRBJ1-2; TRBD1 matches 7 bases. The V gene's germline CDR1 is MNHEY and CDR2 SVGAGI. The V gene end was trimmed by 6 bases and the J gene end by 4 bases; junction bases not matched to a gene: 5. The CDR3 covers 13 residues. The CDR3 sequence is CASSRDRSYGYTF. The CDR3 region has the DNA TGTGCCAGCAGCCGGGACAGAAGCTATGGCTACACCTTC.

V is TRBV5-1 and J is TRBJ2-5; 9 nucleotides align to TRBD2. CDR3 length: 16 residues. Unmatched junction bases numbered 6, after V lost 0 bases and J lost 3 bases. Germline V gene lookup returns CDR1 SGHRS and CDR2 YFSETQ. CDR3 sequence: CASSLGLAGREETQYF. The CDR3 region has the DNA TGCGCCAGCAGCTTGGGGCTAGCGGGGAGGGAAGAGACCCAGTACTTC.

The rearrangement links TRBV4-1 to TRBJ2-2; possibly TRBD1 for D (6 bases). Germline CDR1 is MGHRA and CDR2 is YSYEKL. The CDR3 runs 15 residues. V lost 1 base, J lost 1 base, and 7 bases lay in between. CDR3 region: CASSQAGQNTGELFF. The CDR3 DNA sequence: TGCGCCAGCAGCCAAGCGGGACAGAACACCGGGGAGCTGTTTTTT.

This chain links TRBV27 with TRBJ2-1, with 7 bases matching TRBD2. Unmatched junction bases numbered 13, after V lost 6 bases and J lost 5 bases. The CDR3 spans 16 residues. The germline V gene has CDR1 MNHEY and CDR2 SMNVEV (reference sequence). The DNA for the CDR3 is TGTGCCAGCAGACGTCAACGGGACTACGGCAACAATGAGCAGTTCTTC. As protein: CASRRQRDYGNNEQFF.

This sequence joins TRBV2 and TRBJ2-2, with D perhaps matching TRBD2 (5 bases). CDR1 is SNHLY, CDR2 FYNNEI, per germline. The CDR3 has 15 amino acids. The ends were cut back, 4 bases at V and 4 bases at J, with 13 bases in the middle. The CDR3 DNA reads as TGTGCCAGCAGTGGAGGGTCAATGGTCACCGGGGAGCTGTTTTTT. Translation: CASSGGSMVTGELFF. Complete variable domain (other parts from reference TRBV2 and TRBJ2-2): EPEVTQTPSHQVTQMGQEVILRCVPISNHLYFYWYRQILGQKVEFLVSFYNNEISEKSEIFDDQFSVERPDGSNFTLKIRSTKLEDSAMYFCASSGGSMVTGELFFGEGSRLTVL.

The rearrangement uses TRBV5-4 and TRBJ2-3; TRBD2 matches at 8 bases. V dropped 4 bases and J dropped 2; count of bases not matched to a gene: 12. Germline V gives CDR1 SGHNT, CDR2 YYREEE (reference sequence). The CDR3 contains 17 residues. As DNA, the CDR3 is TGTGCCAGCAGCCCCCTATCCCTAGCGGGCCTCACAGATACGCAGTATTTT. It specifies CASSPLSLAGLTDTQYF.

In the case of this clone: The same CDR3 is also encoded by other DNA sequences in this sample. The rearrangement uses TRBV5-1 and TRBJ2-3; 8 bases line up with TRBD1. Trimming took 3 bases from V and 5 from J; bases not matched to a gene: 8. Germline V gene lookup returns CDR1 SGHRS and CDR2 YFSETQ. The CDR3 totals 15 residues. The CDR3 sequence is CASSSLAGGQDTQYF. The DNA of the CDR3 is TGCGCCAGCAGCTCGCTAGCAGGGGGCCAAGATACGCAGTATTTT.

This chain connects TRBV6-1 to TRBJ2-7; D is unresolved. This CDR3 has 10 amino acids. V gave up 3 bases and J gave up 7 bases, with 4 bases separating them. CDR1 MNHNS and CDR2 SASEGT come from the germline V gene. The CDR3 here is CASSDAEQYF. In DNA form, the CDR3 reads TGTGCCAGCAGTGACGCGGAGCAGTACTTC.

This CDR3 is CASSLVDAGAQPQHF. CDR3 bases: TGTGCCAGCAGCTTAGTAGATGCAGGGGCCCAGCCCCAGCATTTT. The chain combines TRBV7-8 with TRBJ1-5; D is possibly TRBD1 (6 bases). The length of the CDR3 is 15 residues. V lost 1 base, J lost 7 bases, and 14 bases lay in between. Germline V lookup: CDR1 SGHVS, CDR2 FQNEAQ.

This sequence joins TRBV9 and TRBJ2-2, with D possibly TRBD1 on 6 matching bases. V was trimmed by 4 bases and J by 5 bases, leaving 30 bases between them. Germline CDR1 reads SGDLS; CDR2 reads YYNGEE. The CDR3 runs 20 residues. CDR3: CASSPGPTSTGWFVTGELFF. The CDR3 nucleotides are TGTGCCAGCAGCCCTGGGCCGACATCGACAGGTTGGTTTGTGACCGGGGAGCTGTTTTTT.

The gene calls are TRBV5-8 and TRBJ2-5; D possibly corresponds to TRBD2 (7 bases). The CDR3 is made up of 15 amino acids. Germline-derived CDR1 and CDR2 are SGHTS and YDEGEE. V shed 4 bases and J shed 7 bases, with 20 bases lying between them. CDR3 coding DNA: TGTGCCAGCAGCCCGGTCGGGGGGCCTGTGATGACCCAGTACTTC. This translates into CASSPVGGPVMTQYF.

The chain carries TRBV29-1 and TRBJ2-3; TRBD2 matches at 9 bases. This CDR3 region has 14 residues. V dropped 4 bases and J dropped 6; count of bases not matched to a gene: 8. Germline values: CDR1 SQVTM, CDR2 ANQGSEA. CDR3 coding DNA: TGCAGCGTTGTGCCCAGCGGGGGGCGGGATACGCAGTATTTT. Amino acids: CSVVPSGGRDTQYF.

The table lists this clone with a few counts. V and J are TRBV14 and TRBJ2-2; D is perhaps TRBD2 (5 bases). The CDR3 spans 13 residues. The germline V gene has CDR1 SGHDN and CDR2 FVKESK. Trimming removed 1 base at V and 8 bases at J, with 8 bases between. CDR3 nucleotides: TGTGCCAGCAGCCAAGTCACGGGAGGGGAGCTGTTTTTT. Translating it yields CASSQVTGGELFF.

The chain has TRBV6-5 and TRBJ1-6; 8 bases map to TRBD1. CDR1 and CDR2 from the germline V gene are MNHEY and SVGAGI. The V and J ends lost 6 bases and 8 bases, in that order; junction bases with no gene match: 9. This CDR3 comprises 15 residues. In DNA, the CDR3 is TGTGCCAGCAGCAGGACAGGGAATGGAGATTCACCCCTCCACTTT. Translating it yields CASSRTGNGDSPLHF.

The chain employs TRBV6-5 and TRBJ1-6; D gene unclear. From germline, CDR1 is MNHEY and CDR2 SVGAGI. V shed 5 bases and J shed 12 bases, with 8 bases lying between them. This CDR3 spans 11 amino acids. CDR3 nucleotide sequence: TGTGCCAGCAGTCAAGGCGGACCCCTCCACTTT. The encoded protein is CASSQGGPLHF.

The chain couples TRBV13 to TRBJ1-6; 7 bases are a match to TRBD1. This CDR3 has 13 residues. The germline V gene has CDR1 PRHDT and CDR2 FYEKMQ (reference sequence). V lost 5 bases and J lost 7; bases outside the gene matches: 2. CDR3 in amino acids: CASSRGQNSPLHF. The CDR3 DNA reads as TGTGCCAGCAGCAGGGGGCAAAATTCACCCCTCCACTTT. Based on the CDR3 plus reference TRBV13 and TRBJ1-6, the full variable domain is AAGVIQSPRHLIKEKRETATLKCYPIPRHDTVYWYQQGPGQDPQFLISFYEKMQSDKGSIPDRFSAQQFSDYHSELNMSSLELGDSALYFCASSRGQNSPLHFGNGTRLTVT.

The rearrangement joins TRBV5-1 to TRBJ2-7, with 9 bases lining up with TRBD2. The CDR3 totals 16 residues. The V gene's germline CDR1 is SGHRS and CDR2 YFSETQ. With V trimmed by 0 bases and J by 7 bases, 11 bases remained unmatched. CDR3 protein: CASSLEVAGAWKEQYF. CDR3 coding DNA: TGCGCCAGCAGCTTGGAGGTAGCGGGGGCCTGGAAGGAGCAGTACTTC.